Listed here is a single T cell receptor beta chain. What it recognizes is unknown. These data belong to a study of CXCR3-negative and CXCR3-positive naive CD8 T cells. Overall study findings and caveats: The authors found comparable surface CD5 between naive subsets and inferred TCR strength from TRB CDR3 properties. Greater hydrophobicity was found in TRB CDR3s of CXCR3-positive naive cells than of CXCR3-negative naive cells.

CDR1 is KGHSH, CDR2 LQKENI, per germline. The length of the CDR3 is 17 residues. Carrying UMI labels, the TRB cDNA libraries were prepared through 5' RACE. After re-calling the 5' RACE reads, TCRdb lists one entry per CDR3 protein, DNA absent. This listing includes roughly 110,000 distinct CDR3 sequences. This TCR derives from a human donor in good health. Some clones in this sample may be carry-over from other donors' samples. The sample was naive CXCR3+ CD8+ T cells from blood. Indicated subset: CD45RO-CCR7+CD27+CD95- naive CD8+ T cells expressing CXCR3 (TNR3+). The V gene is TRBV18, the J gene TRBJ2-1; TCRdb's D call, TRBD2, is unchecked because there is no DNA. The CDR3 loop is CASSPGIAGTLDNEQFF.